This T cell receptor beta chain stems from a study of response to subunit inactivated influenza vaccine. Findings of the study overall: Authors suggested each seasonal influenza vaccination recruits few new T cells.

The CDR3 length is 13 residues. Trimming removed 7 bases from V and 6 bases from J, with 15 bases in between. TCRdb passed the RT-PCR reads through MiXCR, listing each CDR3 protein once. This table holds roughly 170,000 distinct CDR3 sequences, around 8.8% found once. Concerning this clonotype: Its cognate antigen is unknown.

The sequenced sample was non-naive T cells sorted from PBMCs, obtained on the day of vaccination. The chain links TRBV12-3 or TRBV12-4 to TRBJ1-1; TRBD1 might be the D (6 bases). This sequence was found in a man aged 50-59 years who received an inactivated influenza vaccine. Here the CDR3 reads CASNQQGWAEAFF. The CDR3 DNA is TGTGCCAGCAACCAACAGGGTTGGGCTGAAGCTTTCTTT.